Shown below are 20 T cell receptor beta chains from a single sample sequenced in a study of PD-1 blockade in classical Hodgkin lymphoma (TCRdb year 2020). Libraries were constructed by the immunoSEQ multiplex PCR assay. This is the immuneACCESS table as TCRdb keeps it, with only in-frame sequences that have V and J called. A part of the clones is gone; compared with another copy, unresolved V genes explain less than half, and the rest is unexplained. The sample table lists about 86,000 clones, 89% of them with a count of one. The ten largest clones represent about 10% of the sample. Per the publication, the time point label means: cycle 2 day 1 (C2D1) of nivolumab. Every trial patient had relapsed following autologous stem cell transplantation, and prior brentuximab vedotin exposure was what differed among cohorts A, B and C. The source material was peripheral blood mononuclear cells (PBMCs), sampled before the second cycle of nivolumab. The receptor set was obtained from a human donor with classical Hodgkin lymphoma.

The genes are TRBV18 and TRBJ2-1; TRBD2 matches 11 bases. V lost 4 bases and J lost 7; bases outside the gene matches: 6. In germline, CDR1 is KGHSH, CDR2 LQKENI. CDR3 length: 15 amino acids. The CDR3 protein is CASSLTSGVYNEQFF. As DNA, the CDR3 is TGTGCCAGCTCACTGACTAGCGGGGTATATAATGAGCAGTTCTTC.

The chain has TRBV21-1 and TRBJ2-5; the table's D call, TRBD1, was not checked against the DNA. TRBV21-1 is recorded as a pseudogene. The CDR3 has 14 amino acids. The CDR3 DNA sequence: TGTGCCGGGTGGGCCAAAAGAAGGGGAGAGACCCAGTACTTC. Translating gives CAGWAKRRGETQYF.

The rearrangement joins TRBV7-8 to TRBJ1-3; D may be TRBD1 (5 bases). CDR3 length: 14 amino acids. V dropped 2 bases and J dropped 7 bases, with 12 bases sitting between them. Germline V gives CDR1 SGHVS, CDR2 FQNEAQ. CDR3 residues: CASSLMWGLNTIYF. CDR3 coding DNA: TGTGCCAGCAGCTTAATGTGGGGGTTGAACACCATATATTTT.

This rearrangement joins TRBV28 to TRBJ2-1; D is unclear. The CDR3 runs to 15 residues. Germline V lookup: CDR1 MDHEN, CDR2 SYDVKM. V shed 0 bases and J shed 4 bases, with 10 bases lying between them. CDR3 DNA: TGTGCCAGCAGTTTATGGGGCCTTGTTTACAATGAGCAGTTCTTC. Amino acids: CASSLWGLVYNEQFF.

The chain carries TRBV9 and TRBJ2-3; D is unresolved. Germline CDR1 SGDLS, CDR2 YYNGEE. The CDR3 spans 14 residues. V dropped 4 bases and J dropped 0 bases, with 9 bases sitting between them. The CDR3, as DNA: TGTGCCAGCAGCATTTGGTCTAGCACAGATACGCAGTATTTT. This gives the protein CASSIWSSTDTQYF.

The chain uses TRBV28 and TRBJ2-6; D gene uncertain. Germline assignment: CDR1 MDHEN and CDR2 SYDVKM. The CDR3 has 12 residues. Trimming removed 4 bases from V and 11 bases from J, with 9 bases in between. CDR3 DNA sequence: TGTGCCAGCAGTTCCTTCTCTGACGTCCTGACTTTC. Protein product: CASSSFSDVLTF. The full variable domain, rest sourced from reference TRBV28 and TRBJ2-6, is DVKVTQSSRYLVKRTGEKVFLECVQDMDHENMFWYRQDPGLGLRLIYFSYDVKMKEKGDIPEGYSVSREKKERFSLILESASTNQTSMYLCASSSFSDVLTFGAGSRLTVL.

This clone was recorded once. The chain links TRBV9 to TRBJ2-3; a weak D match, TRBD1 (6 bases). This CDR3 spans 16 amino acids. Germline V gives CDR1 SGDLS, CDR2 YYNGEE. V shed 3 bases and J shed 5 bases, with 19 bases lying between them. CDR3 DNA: TGTGCCAGCAGCGCAGGGGATACAGGGAAGAGAGATACGCAGTATTTT. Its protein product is CASSAGDTGKRDTQYF.

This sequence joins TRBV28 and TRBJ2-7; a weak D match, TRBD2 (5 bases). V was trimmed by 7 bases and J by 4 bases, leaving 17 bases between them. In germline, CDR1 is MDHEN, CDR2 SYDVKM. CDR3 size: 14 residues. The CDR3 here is CASTPLAPKYEQYF. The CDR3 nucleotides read TGTGCCAGCACCCCTCTAGCCCCGAAATACGAGCAGTACTTC.

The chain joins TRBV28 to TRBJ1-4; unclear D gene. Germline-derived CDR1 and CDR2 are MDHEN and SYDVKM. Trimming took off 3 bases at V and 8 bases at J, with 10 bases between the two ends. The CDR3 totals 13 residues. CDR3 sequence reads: CASSFEGSEKLFF. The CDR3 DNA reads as TGTGCCAGCAGTTTCGAAGGGAGCGAAAAACTGTTTTTT.

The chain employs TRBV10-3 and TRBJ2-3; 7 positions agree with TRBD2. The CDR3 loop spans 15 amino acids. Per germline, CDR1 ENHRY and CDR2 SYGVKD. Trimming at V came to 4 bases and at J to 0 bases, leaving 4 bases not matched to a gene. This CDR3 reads CAISALAASTDTQYF. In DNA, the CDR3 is TGTGCCATCAGTGCCCTAGCGGCTAGCACAGATACGCAGTATTTT.

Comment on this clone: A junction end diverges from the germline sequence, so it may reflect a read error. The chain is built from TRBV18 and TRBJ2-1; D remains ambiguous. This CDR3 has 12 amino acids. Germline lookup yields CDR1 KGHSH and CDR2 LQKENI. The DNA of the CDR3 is TGTGCCAGCTCGCCACCGGTCAATGAGCAGTTCTTC. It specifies CASSPPVNEQFF.

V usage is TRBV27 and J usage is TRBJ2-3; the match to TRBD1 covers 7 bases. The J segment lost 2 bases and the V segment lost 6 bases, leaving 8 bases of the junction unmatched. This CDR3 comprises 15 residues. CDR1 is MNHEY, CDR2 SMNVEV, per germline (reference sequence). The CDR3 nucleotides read TGTGCCAGCAGACCGGGACAGTACTCCACAGATACGCAGTATTTT. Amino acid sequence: CASRPGQYSTDTQYF.

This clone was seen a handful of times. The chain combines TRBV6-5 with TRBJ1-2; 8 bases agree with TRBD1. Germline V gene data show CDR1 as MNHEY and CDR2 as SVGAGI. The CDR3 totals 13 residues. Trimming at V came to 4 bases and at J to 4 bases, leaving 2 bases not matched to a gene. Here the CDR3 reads CASSWGQAYGYTF. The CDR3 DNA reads TGTGCCAGCAGTTGGGGACAGGCCTATGGCTACACCTTC.

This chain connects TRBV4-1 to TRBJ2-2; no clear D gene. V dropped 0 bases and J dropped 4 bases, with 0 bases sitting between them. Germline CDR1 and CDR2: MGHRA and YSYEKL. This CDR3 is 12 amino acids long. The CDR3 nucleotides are TGCGCCAGCAGCCAAGACACCGGGGAGCTGTTTTTT. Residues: CASSQDTGELFF.

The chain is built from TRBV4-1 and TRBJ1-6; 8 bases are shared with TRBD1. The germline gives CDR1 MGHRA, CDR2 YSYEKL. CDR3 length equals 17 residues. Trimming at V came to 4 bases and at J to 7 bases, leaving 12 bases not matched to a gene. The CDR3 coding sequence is TGCGCCAGCAGCCCGCGGACAGGGAACTCGGGAAATTCACCCCTCCACTTT. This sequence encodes CASSPRTGNSGNSPLHF.

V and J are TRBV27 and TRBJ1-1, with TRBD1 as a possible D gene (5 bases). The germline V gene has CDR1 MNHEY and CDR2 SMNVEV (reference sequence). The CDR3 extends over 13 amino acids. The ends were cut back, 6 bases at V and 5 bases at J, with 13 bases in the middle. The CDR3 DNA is TGTGCCAGCAGGCGGACCTGGGGGACTGAAGCTTTCTTT. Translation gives CASRRTWGTEAFF.

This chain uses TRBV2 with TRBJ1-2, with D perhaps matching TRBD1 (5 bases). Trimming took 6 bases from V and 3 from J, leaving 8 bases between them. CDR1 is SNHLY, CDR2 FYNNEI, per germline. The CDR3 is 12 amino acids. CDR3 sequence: CASRTDHYGYTF. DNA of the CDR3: TGTGCCAGCAGGACAGATCACTATGGCTACACCTTC.

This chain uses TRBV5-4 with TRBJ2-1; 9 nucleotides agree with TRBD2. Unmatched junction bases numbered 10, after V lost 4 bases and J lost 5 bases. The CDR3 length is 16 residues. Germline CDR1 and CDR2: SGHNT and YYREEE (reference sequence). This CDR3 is CASSPPDGGGDNEQFF. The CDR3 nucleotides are TGTGCCAGCAGCCCCCCAGACGGCGGGGGGGACAATGAGCAGTTCTTC.

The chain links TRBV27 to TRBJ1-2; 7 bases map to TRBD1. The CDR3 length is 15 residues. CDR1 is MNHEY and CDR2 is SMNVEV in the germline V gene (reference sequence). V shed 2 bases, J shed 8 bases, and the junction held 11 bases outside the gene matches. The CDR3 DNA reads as TGTGCCAGCAGTTTAACGCCACAGGGGACCTCCGGCTACACCTTC. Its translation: CASSLTPQGTSGYTF.

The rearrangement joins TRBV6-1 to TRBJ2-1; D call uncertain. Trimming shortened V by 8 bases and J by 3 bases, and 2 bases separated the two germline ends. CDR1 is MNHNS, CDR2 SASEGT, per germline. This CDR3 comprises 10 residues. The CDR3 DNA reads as TGTGCCAGCGACTACAATGAGCAGTTCTTC. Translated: CASDYNEQFF.